These 4 T cell receptor beta chains were sequenced from one sample in a study of blood T cell repertoires in COVID-19. The assay was immunoSEQ multiplex PCR, and TCRdb's table has in-frame clones only and misses some. The sample has 150,000 to 200,000 clones, roughly four fifths seen once; the top ten hold 1.5%. Sequenced sample: peripheral blood. All receptors derive from a human donor in a cohort sampled during active COVID-19.

The gene calls are TRBV3-1 (or the pseudogene TRBV3-2) and TRBJ1-3; D might be TRBD1 (6 bases). Trimming removed 5 bases from V and 11 bases from J, with 10 bases in between. CDR3 length: 11 residues. The germline V gene encodes CDR1 LGHDT and CDR2 YNNKEL (reference sequence). The CDR3: CASSAKGAIYF. The CDR3 bases are TGTGCCAGCAGCGCAAAGGGGGCCATATATTTT.

The chain has TRBV7-8 and TRBJ2-5, with 9 nucleotides matching TRBD2. This CDR3 has 15 residues. Trimming cost V 2 bases and J 1 base; bases outside gene matches: 2. From germline, CDR1 is SGHVS and CDR2 FQNEAQ. The CDR3 protein is CASSLLAGIQETQYF. The CDR3, as DNA: TGTGCCAGCAGCTTACTAGCGGGGATCCAAGAGACCCAGTACTTC.

The J gene is TRBJ2-7, the V gene TRBV7-8; 10 bases map to TRBD2. Germline values: CDR1 SGHVS, CDR2 FQNEAQ. The CDR3 is 18 amino acids. The J segment lost 0 bases and the V segment lost 1 base, leaving 9 bases of the junction unmatched. The CDR3 reads CASSLVSSGGLPSYEQYF. The CDR3 DNA reads TGTGCCAGCAGCTTAGTGTCTAGCGGGGGCCTCCCCTCCTACGAGCAGTACTTC. Combining the CDR3 with reference TRBV7-8 and TRBJ2-7 gives the whole variable domain GAGVSQSPRYKVAKRGQDVALRCDPISGHVSLFWYQQALGQGPEFLTYFQNEAQLDKSGLPSDRFFAERPEGSVSTLKIQRTQQEDSAVYLCASSLVSSGGLPSYEQYFGPGTRLTVT.

The chain joins TRBV11-3 to TRBJ2-3; 9 bases agree with TRBD1. CDR1 SGHNT and CDR2 YENEEA come from the germline V gene. The CDR3 runs 15 residues. V lost 2 bases and J lost 5; bases outside the gene matches: 5. Written as DNA, the CDR3 is TGTGCCAGCAGCTTAAGGACAGGGGTTGAAGATACGCAGTATTTT. Translated, it gives CASSLRTGVEDTQYF. Using reference TRBV11-3 and TRBJ2-3 for the parts outside the CDR3, the full variable domain is EAGVVQSPRYKIIEKKQPVAFWCNPISGHNTLYWYLQNLGQGPELLIRYENEEAVDDSQLPKDRFSAERLKGVDSTLKIQPAELGDSAVYLCASSLRTGVEDTQYFGPGTRLTVL.